One sample yielded the 24 T cell receptor beta chains listed below, sequenced in a study of blood T cells in healthy people across ages. For the second PCR, which ran for about 7 to 11 cycles, a sample-barcoded 5' primer and a J-beta primer mix were used. TCRdb re-called the 5' RACE reads through MiXCR, storing one row per CDR3 protein. The table shows under 2,000,000 distinct CDR3 sequences, with less than 50% occurring only once. The sequencing sample was made of blood. The receptors derive from a woman aged 40 to 55 in good health.

The chain carries TRBV6-2 or TRBV6-3 and TRBJ2-1; 7 nucleotides line up with TRBD1. The CDR3 covers 15 residues. Trimming at V came to 2 bases and at J to 1 base, leaving 2 bases not matched to a gene. CDR1 and CDR2 (germline): MNHEY, SVGEGT. This CDR3 reads CASSYGGQSYNEQFF. CDR3 nucleotide sequence: TGTGCCAGCAGTTACGGGGGACAGTCCTACAATGAGCAGTTCTTC.

The rearrangement joins TRBV19 to TRBJ2-1; D is ambiguous. From germline, CDR1 is LNHDA and CDR2 SQIVND (reference sequence). Trimming took off 5 bases at V and 5 bases at J, with 10 bases between the two ends. The CDR3 loop spans 13 amino acids. CDR3 amino acids: CASSPRMNNEQFF. DNA for the CDR3: TGTGCCAGTAGTCCTCGGATGAACAATGAGCAGTTCTTC.

There are a few counts of this clonotype. This sequence joins TRBV29-1 and TRBJ1-2; D remains ambiguous. The CDR3 has 11 residues. Between the trimmed V and J ends, which lost 4 bases and 4 bases, there was a span of 7 bases. Germline V gene data show CDR1 as SQVTM and CDR2 as ANQGSEA. CDR3 in DNA: TGCAGCGTTGGCCCCATCTATGGCTACACCTTC. It is translated as CSVGPIYGYTF.

For this clonotype: The junction shows a germline mismatch at one end, possibly a read error. J is TRBJ2-5 and V is TRBV6-2 or TRBV6-3; possible D gene TRBD2, 7 bases. The germline gives CDR1 MNHEY, CDR2 SVGEGT. The CDR3 covers 15 residues. The CDR3 sequence: CASNLWGGHGETRYF. In nucleotides, the CDR3 is TGTGCCAGCAACCTATGGGGGGGACACGGGGAGACCCGGTACTTC.

This chain joins TRBV20-1 and TRBJ1-5; D uncertain. CDR1 is DFQATT, CDR2 SNEGSKA, per germline (reference sequence). The CDR3 runs 12 residues. Trimming cost V 3 bases and J 5 bases, with 8 bases left between them. Here the CDR3 DNA reads TGCAGTGCTAGCGGATCGGATCAGCCCCAGCATTTT. Protein sequence: CSASGSDQPQHF.

This clonotype was recorded only once. The chain couples TRBV18 to TRBJ2-3, with 8 bases that match TRBD2. There are 16 residues in the CDR3. The V segment lost 1 base and the J segment 5 bases; nucleotides outside the gene matches: 8. Germline V gives CDR1 KGHSH, CDR2 LQKENI. The CDR3, as DNA: TGTGCCAGCTCACCACGCCAACGGGGGGGTGTAGATACGCAGTATTTT. This codes for CASSPRQRGGVDTQYF.

This clonotype occurred a few times. The CDR3 DNA sequence: TGCAGTGCCCCCTGGGGGGAGCAGTACTTC. Translation gives CSAPWGEQYF. The chain combines TRBV20-1 with TRBJ2-5; TRBD2 is a possible D gene (6 bases). Looked up from germline, CDR1 is DFQATT and CDR2 is SNEGSKA (reference sequence). This CDR3 has 10 amino acids. Between the trimmed V and J ends, which lost 6 bases and 11 bases, there was a span of 13 bases.

This clonotype was observed once. The V and J genes are TRBV7-2 and TRBJ1-1, with a tentative D call TRBD1 (5 bases). Germline CDR1 is SGHTA and CDR2 is FQGNSA. There are 12 residues in the CDR3. Trimming took 5 bases from V and 8 from J, leaving 12 bases between them. The CDR3 protein is CASSRDGAEAFF. DNA of the CDR3: TGTGCCAGCAGCCGGGACGGGGCCGAAGCTTTCTTT.

The chain has TRBV7-3 and TRBJ1-1; TRBD1 aligns across 7 bases. After removal of 4 bases from V and 5 bases from J, the junction contained 13 bases not matched to a gene. This CDR3 has 16 residues. Germline V gene lookup returns CDR1 SGHTA and CDR2 FQGTGA. The CDR3 DNA reads TGTGCCAGCAGCTCCTCCCAAGGGGGCGCCTTTACTGAAGCTTTCTTT. It is translated as CASSSSQGGAFTEAFF.

The chain uses TRBV28 and TRBJ2-3, with a weak D call TRBD2 (5 bases). Trimming shortened V by 7 bases and J by 8 bases, and 19 bases separated the two germline ends. This CDR3 region has 14 residues. Germline-derived CDR1 and CDR2 are MDHEN and SYDVKM. CDR3 residues: CASIERAGPSTQYF. The CDR3, as DNA: TGTGCCAGCATCGAAAGGGCGGGTCCAAGTACGCAGTATTTT.

This CDR3 reads CASSCPPGFNEQFF. DNA for the CDR3: TGTGCCAGCAGCTGCCCCCCTGGATTCAATGAGCAGTTCTTC. The V call is TRBV7-9, the J call TRBJ2-1; D ambiguous. Trimming cost V 4 bases and J 6 bases, with 13 bases left between them. The CDR3 is 14 amino acids. The germline CDR1 and CDR2 sequences are SEHNR and FQNEAQ (reference sequence). Drawing the rest from reference TRBV7-9 and TRBJ2-1, the complete variable domain is DTGVSQNPRHKITKRGQNVTFRCDPISEHNRLYWYRQTLGQGPEFLTYFQNEAQLEKSRLLSDRFSAERPKGSFSTLEIQRTEQGDSAMYLCASSCPPGFNEQFFGPGTRLTVL.

J is TRBJ2-4 and V is TRBV6-6; D may be TRBD1 or TRBD2 (6 bases each). In germline, CDR1 is MNHNY, CDR2 SVGAGI (reference sequence). Deletions cut 6 bases from V and 1 base from J, with 16 bases between. The CDR3 sequence is 16 residues long. Here the CDR3 reads CASRNPGGLAKNIQYF. The CDR3, as DNA: TGTGCCAGCAGAAACCCCGGGGGCCTGGCCAAAAACATTCAGTACTTC.

Here the CDR3 reads CASSQDRWQGNLGYTF. The DNA for the CDR3 is TGTGCCAGCAGCCAAGACCGGTGGCAGGGTAATCTTGGCTACACCTTC. This chain connects TRBV3-1 to TRBJ1-2; a weak D match, TRBD1 (5 bases). The CDR3 loop spans 16 amino acids. V lost 0 bases, J lost 7 bases, and 18 bases lay in between. Per the germline V gene, CDR1 is LGHDT and CDR2 is YNNKEL (reference sequence).

The rearrangement links TRBV2 to TRBJ2-1; the match to TRBD2 covers 9 bases. The CDR3 totals 14 residues. CDR1 and CDR2 from the germline V gene are SNHLY and FYNNEI. With 2 bases clipped from V and 8 bases from J, the junction kept 4 bases outside the gene matches. The CDR3 loop is CASSEIAGVHEQFF. CDR3 sequence (DNA): TGTGCCAGCAGTGAAATAGCGGGGGTCCATGAGCAGTTCTTC.

The rearrangement joins TRBV12-3 or TRBV12-4 to TRBJ2-4, with 9 positions matching TRBD1. This CDR3 has 16 residues. The V segment lost 4 bases and the J segment 3 bases; nucleotides outside the gene matches: 7. The CDR3: CASSSGTGLGKNIQYF. The CDR3 nucleotides are TGTGCCAGCAGTTCCGGGACAGGGCTAGGCAAAAACATTCAGTACTTC.

The V gene is TRBV7-3, the J gene TRBJ2-4, with D hard to call. Germline assignment: CDR1 SGHTA and CDR2 FQGTGA. Trimming shortened V by 3 bases and J by 13 bases, and 19 bases separated the two germline ends. CDR3 length equals 14 residues. CDR3 region: CASSLTSPVDEQYF. The CDR3 DNA is TGTGCCAGCAGCTTGACTTCTCCCGTCGATGAGCAGTACTTC. Full variable domain (missing parts from reference TRBV7-3 and TRBJ2-4): GAGVSQTPSNKVTEKGKYVELRCDPISGHTALYWYRQSLGQGPEFLIYFQGTGAADDSGLPNDRFFAVRPEGSVSTLKIQRTERGDSAVYLCASSLTSPVDEQYFGAGTRLSVL.

The rearrangement links TRBV5-1 to TRBJ1-1; 9 nucleotides match TRBD1. This CDR3 is built from 15 residues. Germline assignment: CDR1 SGHRS and CDR2 YFSETQ. With 2 bases clipped from V and 2 bases from J, the junction kept 4 bases outside the gene matches. CDR3 DNA: TGCGCCAGCAGCTTCGGGACAGGGATCAACACTGAAGCTTTCTTT. Protein sequence: CASSFGTGINTEAFF.

V usage is TRBV11-2 and J usage is TRBJ2-3; 8 bases line up with TRBD1. With V trimmed by 5 bases and J by 6 bases, 13 bases remained unmatched. CDR3 length: 16 residues. Germline values: CDR1 SGHAT, CDR2 FQNNGV. The CDR3 loop reads CASSPRPDREVDTQYF. CDR3 in DNA: TGTGCCAGCAGCCCCCGACCGGACAGGGAAGTTGATACGCAGTATTTT.

Note on this clonotype: The junction and the germline gene differ at one end; a read error may be behind it. The V call is TRBV5-1, the J call TRBJ2-7; TRBD2 aligns across 11 bases. Germline V gene lookup returns CDR1 SGHRS and CDR2 YFSETQ. This CDR3 contains 14 residues. This CDR3 reads CASRLGLADYEQYF. The CDR3 DNA is TGCGCCAGCAGGTTGGGACTAGCGGACTACGAGCAGTACTTC.

The chain carries TRBV12-3 or TRBV12-4 and TRBJ1-2; 11 positions match TRBD1. The CDR3 consists of 16 residues. Unmatched junction bases numbered 9, after V lost 3 bases and J lost 6 bases. The CDR3 DNA is TGTGCCAGCAGTTTTCGCTCGGACAGGGGGCCAGATGGCTACACCTTC. Protein sequence: CASSFRSDRGPDGYTF.

The CDR3 loop is CASSIAGGLAYADTQYF. In DNA, the CDR3 is TGCGCCAGCAGCATTGCAGGAGGACTAGCCTACGCAGATACGCAGTATTTT. The chain is built from TRBV5-1 and TRBJ2-3; TRBD2 matches 8 bases. Germline-derived CDR1 and CDR2 are SGHRS and YFSETQ. The CDR3 is made up of 17 amino acids. Trimming at V came to 4 bases and at J to 4 bases, leaving 14 bases not matched to a gene.

This clonotype occurred once. The V gene is TRBV18, the J gene TRBJ2-2; D unclear. Trimming cost V 2 bases and J 2 bases, with 9 bases left between them. The CDR3 sequence is 15 residues long. Germline V gives CDR1 KGHSH, CDR2 LQKENI. CDR3 DNA sequence: TGTGCCAGCTCACCAAAGAAGGGAAACACCGGGGAGCTGTTTTTT. Translating gives CASSPKKGNTGELFF.

In its sample, this clonotype was seen a few times. The gene calls are TRBV7-2 and TRBJ2-1; TRBD2 matches at 10 bases. Germline V lookup: CDR1 SGHTA, CDR2 FQGNSA. Losses at the gene ends were 7 bases for V and 4 bases for J; bases not matched to a gene: 4. CDR3 length: 14 residues. The CDR3 reads CASTIAGGYNEQFF. CDR3 sequence (DNA): TGTGCCAGCACCATAGCGGGGGGATACAATGAGCAGTTCTTC.

This chain connects TRBV7-2 to TRBJ2-4; D is undetermined. The CDR3 has 14 amino acids. V was trimmed by 1 base and J by 13 bases, leaving 17 bases between them. Germline V gene lookup returns CDR1 SGHTA and CDR2 FQGNSA. CDR3 amino acids: CASSLGQEPYGQYF. The CDR3 bases are TGTGCCAGCAGCTTAGGGCAGGAGCCCTATGGGCAGTACTTC.